The 18 T cell receptor beta chains listed next were all sequenced from one sample in a study of OX40 agonist ivuxolimab in advanced cancers. Assay used: immunoSEQ multiplex PCR; TCRdb lists only in-frame clones, some missing. The profile shows under 100,000 clones, around 90% of them singletons. Sample: CD4+ or CD8+ T cells sorted from blood, taken in a trial of the OX40 agonist ivuxolimab. These receptors originate from an adult with an advanced solid tumor such as melanoma, head and neck, liver or kidney cancer.

The rearrangement uses TRBV5-4 and TRBJ2-3, with D possibly TRBD2 on 6 matching bases. Between the trimmed V and J ends, which lost 4 bases and 3 bases, there was a span of 12 bases. In germline, CDR1 is SGHNT, CDR2 YYREEE (reference sequence). This CDR3 has 14 amino acids. This CDR3 reads CASSQGLTTDTQYF. The CDR3 nucleotides are TGTGCCAGCAGCCAGGGACTGACAACAGATACGCAGTATTTT. Filled out from reference TRBV5-4 and TRBJ2-3, the complete variable domain reads ETGVTQSPTHLIKTRGQQVTLRCSSQSGHNTVSWYQQALGQGPQFIFQYYREEENGRGNFPPRFSGLQFPNYSSELNVNALELDDSALYLCASSQGLTTDTQYFGPGTRLTVL.

The chain has TRBV5-4 and TRBJ2-1, with 12 bases lining up with TRBD2. The CDR3 loop spans 15 amino acids. V lost 4 bases, J lost 8 bases, and 7 bases stayed unmatched. Looked up from germline, CDR1 is SGHNT and CDR2 is YYREEE (reference sequence). CDR3 protein: CASSHGLAGFDEQFF. Written as DNA, the CDR3 is TGTGCCAGCAGCCACGGACTAGCGGGATTTGATGAGCAGTTCTTC.

This chain joins TRBV7-3 and TRBJ2-3; D not certain. V shed 4 bases and J shed 2 bases, with 10 bases lying between them. This CDR3 region has 14 residues. Germline lookup yields CDR1 SGHTA and CDR2 FQGTGA. The CDR3 DNA sequence: TGTGCCAGCAGCTCAAAAGGCATCACAGATACGCAGTATTTT. Protein: CASSSKGITDTQYF. Full variable domain (remainder filled in from reference TRBV7-3 and TRBJ2-3): GAGVSQTPSNKVTEKGKYVELRCDPISGHTALYWYRQSLGQGPEFLIYFQGTGAADDSGLPNDRFFAVRPEGSVSTLKIQRTERGDSAVYLCASSSKGITDTQYFGPGTRLTVL.

This clone was seen only a few times. The chain recombines TRBV28 with TRBJ2-7; 8 bases match TRBD2. The V gene end was trimmed by 5 bases and the J gene end by 3 bases; junction bases not matched to a gene: 3. Germline V gives CDR1 MDHEN, CDR2 SYDVKM. This CDR3 spans 13 amino acids. CDR3 sequence reads: CASSLAGYYEQYF. CDR3 DNA: TGTGCCAGCAGTCTAGCGGGTTACTACGAGCAGTACTTC.

V usage is TRBV2 and J usage is TRBJ1-5; 7 bases agree with TRBD1. Losses at the gene ends were 6 bases for V and 2 bases for J; bases not matched to a gene: 10. CDR1 and CDR2 from the germline V gene are SNHLY and FYNNEI. The CDR3 is made up of 16 amino acids. The chain's CDR3 is CASRAPGGLGNQPQHF. CDR3 bases: TGTGCCAGCAGGGCCCCAGGGGGATTAGGCAATCAGCCCCAGCATTTT.

This chain connects TRBV28 to TRBJ2-6, with D uncertain. CDR3 length: 17 residues. Between the trimmed V and J ends, which lost 7 bases and 0 bases, there was a span of 16 bases. Per the germline V gene, CDR1 is MDHEN and CDR2 is SYDVKM. CDR3 nucleotide sequence: TGTGCCAGCATCCCCCCCCGGAGTAACTCTGGGGCCAACGTCCTGACTTTC. Translating it yields CASIPPRSNSGANVLTF. The full variable domain, rest sourced from reference TRBV28 and TRBJ2-6, is DVKVTQSSRYLVKRTGEKVFLECVQDMDHENMFWYRQDPGLGLRLIYFSYDVKMKEKGDIPEGYSVSREKKERFSLILESASTNQTSMYLCASIPPRSNSGANVLTFGAGSRLTVL.

V is TRBV29-1 and J is TRBJ2-1, with 9 bases aligning to TRBD2. Trimming removed 3 bases from V and 7 bases from J; junction bases left unmatched: 10. The germline V gene encodes CDR1 SQVTM and CDR2 ANQGSEA. The CDR3 loop spans 15 amino acids. CDR3 sequence (DNA): TGCAGCGTTGAGGTGTGGCGGGAGGGCGGGAATGAGCAGTTCTTC. Translated, it gives CSVEVWREGGNEQFF.

The chain couples TRBV6-1 to TRBJ1-1; no clear D gene. This CDR3 is built from 10 residues. Germline V gene data show CDR1 as MNHNS and CDR2 as SASEGT. CDR3 sequence (DNA): TGTGCGCACGCGTTCGCTGAAGCTTTCTTT. This gives the protein CAHAFAEAFF.

This clone was seen only once. V is TRBV6-6 and J is TRBJ2-6, with 7 nucleotides matching TRBD1. The V gene's germline CDR1 is MNHNY and CDR2 SVGAGI (reference sequence). Trimming at V came to 2 bases and at J to 2 bases, leaving 3 bases not matched to a gene. The CDR3 length is 16 residues. The CDR3 DNA sequence: TGTGCCAGCAGTTACGGGACAGTAACTGGGGCCAACGTCCTGACTTTC. Its protein product is CASSYGTVTGANVLTF.

The chain carries TRBV28 and TRBJ2-7; D might be TRBD1 (5 bases). Trimming took 5 bases from V and 2 from J, leaving 7 bases between them. CDR3 length equals 12 residues. The V gene's germline CDR1 is MDHEN and CDR2 SYDVKM. Here the CDR3 DNA reads TGTGCCAGCAGTCTGGACACCTACGAGCAGTACTTC. Its protein product is CASSLDTYEQYF.

The chain combines TRBV6-6 with TRBJ1-4; tentatively, D is TRBD1 (5 bases). Germline-derived CDR1 and CDR2 are MNHNY and SVGAGI (reference sequence). Trimming shortened V by 4 bases and J by 7 bases, and 19 bases separated the two germline ends. The CDR3 sequence is 16 residues long. The CDR3 DNA follows: TGTGCCAGCAGTTCCTTACCTCATCCTGGGGGTGAAAAACTGTTTTTT. Translated: CASSSLPHPGGEKLFF.

V is TRBV6-1 and J is TRBJ1-2; no definite D call. The CDR3 spans 13 residues. The germline V gene has CDR1 MNHNS and CDR2 SASEGT. Trimming shortened V by 2 bases and J by 4 bases, and 8 bases separated the two germline ends. The CDR3 nucleotides read TGTGCCAGCAGTGAATACAGAGGCTATGGCTACACCTTC. As protein: CASSEYRGYGYTF.

This clone was picked up a small number of times. The gene calls are TRBV6-4 and TRBJ1-1; no definite D call. The V gene's germline CDR1 is MRHNA and CDR2 SNTAGT. The CDR3 spans 14 residues. V was pared by 1 base and J by 5 bases, with 11 bases between. The CDR3 reads CASSDLSNGTEAFF. The CDR3, as DNA: TGTGCCAGCAGTGACTTGTCCAACGGAACTGAAGCTTTCTTT.

The V call is TRBV6-1, the J call TRBJ2-5; perhaps TRBD1 as D (7 bases). V was trimmed by 3 bases and J by 5 bases, leaving 16 bases between them. The CDR3 sequence is 15 residues long. Germline CDR1 is MNHNS and CDR2 is SASEGT. The CDR3: CASSDKGRGAETQYF. Here the CDR3 DNA reads TGTGCCAGCAGTGATAAGGGCAGGGGGGCCGAGACCCAGTACTTC.

The chain is built from TRBV9 and TRBJ2-7; no clear D gene. Germline assignment: CDR1 SGDLS and CDR2 YYNGEE. V gave up 3 bases and J gave up 12 bases, with 19 bases separating them. The CDR3 totals 13 residues. The CDR3 spells CASSAIHLYGLYF. The CDR3 DNA reads TGTGCCAGCAGCGCCATTCACTTGTACGGTTTGTACTTC.

The chain combines TRBV5-1 with TRBJ1-2; perhaps TRBD1 as D (5 bases). Between the trimmed V and J ends, which lost 0 bases and 4 bases, there was a span of 13 bases. The CDR3 loop spans 15 amino acids. Germline V gene sequence: CDR1 SGHRS, CDR2 YFSETQ. CDR3 in amino acids: CASSLATGVVYGYTF. The CDR3, as DNA: TGCGCCAGCAGCTTGGCCACAGGAGTCGTCTATGGCTACACCTTC.

The chain has TRBV29-1 and TRBJ1-2; 9 bases map to TRBD1. Germline CDR1 reads SQVTM; CDR2 reads ANQGSEA. The CDR3 length is 17 residues. With 0 bases clipped from V and 4 bases from J, the junction kept 12 bases outside the gene matches. CDR3 loop: CSVEDYPGQGLVYGYTF. The CDR3 bases are TGCAGCGTTGAAGATTACCCGGGACAGGGCCTCGTCTATGGCTACACCTTC.

The CDR3 DNA sequence: TGTGCCAGCACGGGACTAGGGGGCAATGAGCAGTTCTTC. Translated, it gives CASTGLGGNEQFF. This chain uses TRBV6-1 with TRBJ2-1, with 8 bases that match TRBD2. The germline V gene encodes CDR1 MNHNS and CDR2 SASEGT. This CDR3 comprises 13 residues. V gave up 7 bases and J gave up 6 bases; unmatched junction bases: 5.